This is a list of T cell receptor beta chains from one sample in a study of blood T cell repertoires in COVID-19. TCRdb keeps only in-frame clones here, not all; method: immunoSEQ multiplex PCR. The sample carries around 200,000 clones, roughly 80% recorded once. Sequenced: peripheral blood. The receptor set was obtained from a woman older than 75 with acute or convalescent COVID-19. The CDR3 runs from the conserved cysteine through the conserved F or W. Fields, in order: J gene, clone size, CDR3 length, D gene, V gene, CDR3 protein, CDR3 DNA. D genes are given only for firm matches. Clone size is shown for a subset of rows, as once, few, many or a class of expanded clone.

j_call: TRBJ2-1; clone_size: once; cdr3_length: 14; d_call: -; v_call: TRBV11-3; cdr3_aa: CASSLATVYNEQFF; cdr3_nt: TGTGCCAGCAGCTTAGCGACAGTATACAATGAGCAGTTCTTC
j_call: TRBJ2-7; clone_size: -; cdr3_length: 15; d_call: TRBD1; v_call: TRBV15; cdr3_aa: CATSFGRDSSYEQYF; cdr3_nt: TGTGCCACTTCCTTTGGCCGGGACAGCTCCTACGAGCAGTACTTC
j_call: TRBJ2-7; clone_size: -; cdr3_length: 16; d_call: -; v_call: TRBV4-3; cdr3_aa: CASSQDQPGIAYEQYF; cdr3_nt: TGCGCCAGCAGCCAAGATCAGCCGGGGATTGCCTACGAGCAGTACTTC
j_call: TRBJ1-1; clone_size: -; cdr3_length: 20; d_call: TRBD1; v_call: TRBV3-1/TRBV3-2; cdr3_aa: CASSRLPGQGMISGPPGAFF; cdr3_nt: TGTGCCAGCAGCCGCCTTCCGGGACAGGGTATGATCTCCGGTCCCCCTGGGGCTTTCTTT
j_call: TRBJ1-5; clone_size: -; cdr3_length: 16; d_call: -; v_call: TRBV4-1; cdr3_aa: CASSQDGQGRNQPQHF; cdr3_nt: TGCGCCAGCAGCCAAGATGGCCAGGGTCGCAATCAGCCCCAGCATTTT
j_call: TRBJ2-7; clone_size: -; cdr3_length: 18; d_call: TRBD2; v_call: TRBV19; cdr3_aa: CASSIGMGLAGVPYEQYF; cdr3_nt: TGTGCCAGTAGTATAGGAATGGGACTAGCGGGAGTCCCCTACGAGCAGTACTTC
j_call: TRBJ1-1; clone_size: few; cdr3_length: 15; d_call: -; v_call: TRBV6-5; cdr3_aa: CASSYGALVGGEAFF; cdr3_nt: TGTGCCAGCAGTTACGGGGCCTTGGTTGGCGGTGAAGCTTTCTTT
j_call: TRBJ1-4; clone_size: -; cdr3_length: 16; d_call: TRBD1; v_call: TRBV9; cdr3_aa: CASSVGTGATNEKLFF; cdr3_nt: TGTGCCAGCAGCGTGGGGACAGGCGCAACTAATGAAAAACTGTTTTTT
j_call: TRBJ2-2; clone_size: many; cdr3_length: 14; d_call: -; v_call: TRBV10-3; cdr3_aa: CAISPGGRTGELFF; cdr3_nt: TGTGCCATCAGCCCGGGCGGGCGGACCGGGGAGCTGTTTTTT
j_call: TRBJ1-1; clone_size: -; cdr3_length: 14; d_call: -; v_call: TRBV3-1/TRBV3-2; cdr3_aa: CASSRLGEDTEAFF; cdr3_nt: TGTGCCAGCAGCCGCCTCGGTGAGGACACTGAAGCTTTCTTT
j_call: TRBJ1-5; clone_size: -; cdr3_length: 14; d_call: TRBD1; v_call: TRBV19; cdr3_aa: CASSGSGGRQPQHF; cdr3_nt: TGTGCCAGTAGTGGATCAGGGGGACGTCAGCCCCAGCATTTT
j_call: TRBJ2-2; clone_size: few; cdr3_length: 17; d_call: TRBD2; v_call: TRBV13; cdr3_aa: CASSYGLAGGNTGELFF; cdr3_nt: TGTGCCAGCAGCTATGGACTAGCGGGGGGGAACACCGGGGAGCTGTTTTTT
j_call: TRBJ1-3; clone_size: -; cdr3_length: 15; d_call: -; v_call: TRBV7-7; cdr3_aa: CASSFDSGPGNTIYF; cdr3_nt: TGTGCTAGCAGCTTCGACAGCGGGCCTGGAAACACCATATATTTT
j_call: TRBJ2-7; clone_size: few; cdr3_length: 15; d_call: TRBD1; v_call: TRBV3-1/TRBV3-2; cdr3_aa: CASSQVGQGAYEQYF; cdr3_nt: TGTGCCAGCAGCCAAGTCGGGCAGGGGGCTTACGAGCAGTACTTC
j_call: TRBJ1-2; clone_size: -; cdr3_length: 17; d_call: -; v_call: TRBV7-8; cdr3_aa: CASSLASAGAFNYGYTF; cdr3_nt: TGTGCCAGCAGCTTAGCGTCGGCAGGGGCTTTTAACTATGGCTACACCTTC
j_call: TRBJ2-3; clone_size: -; cdr3_length: 18; d_call: TRBD2; v_call: TRBV5-6; cdr3_aa: CASSRLRLAGGNTDTQYF; cdr3_nt: TGTGCCAGCAGCCGACTCCGACTAGCGGGGGGAAACACAGATACGCAGTATTTT
j_call: TRBJ2-3; clone_size: -; cdr3_length: 16; d_call: TRBD2; v_call: TRBV20-1; cdr3_aa: CSASGSSGGGTDTQYF; cdr3_nt: TGCAGTGCTAGTGGCTCTAGCGGGGGGGGCACAGATACGCAGTATTTT
j_call: TRBJ2-1; clone_size: -; cdr3_length: 14; d_call: -; v_call: TRBV6-6; cdr3_aa: CASSSTGLSNEQFF; cdr3_nt: TGTGCCAGCAGTTCGACGGGACTTAGCAATGAGCAGTTCTTC
j_call: TRBJ1-2; clone_size: -; cdr3_length: 13; d_call: -; v_call: TRBV19; cdr3_aa: CASTKGQPNGYTF; cdr3_nt: TGTGCCAGTACCAAGGGGCAGCCTAACGGCTACACCTTC
j_call: TRBJ2-5; clone_size: -; cdr3_length: 14; d_call: -; v_call: TRBV7-3; cdr3_aa: CASSLMAGQETQYF; cdr3_nt: TGTGCCAGCAGCTTAATGGCCGGGCAAGAGACCCAGTACTTC
j_call: TRBJ2-7; clone_size: -; cdr3_length: 12; d_call: -; v_call: TRBV28; cdr3_aa: CASTVVSRQSHF; cdr3_nt: TGTGCCAGCACGGTCGTGTCACGACAATCCCACTTC
j_call: TRBJ1-1; clone_size: -; cdr3_length: 15; d_call: -; v_call: TRBV14; cdr3_aa: CASSQAPREVTEAFF; cdr3_nt: TGTGCCAGCAGCCAAGCTCCCCGGGAGGTCACTGAAGCTTTCTTT
j_call: TRBJ1-6; clone_size: -; cdr3_length: 14; d_call: -; v_call: TRBV19; cdr3_aa: CASSIRGPNSPLHF; cdr3_nt: TGTGCCAGTAGTATCAGGGGACCCAATTCACCCCTCCACTTT
j_call: TRBJ2-2; clone_size: -; cdr3_length: 15; d_call: -; v_call: TRBV27; cdr3_aa: CASRPATGNTGELFF; cdr3_nt: TGTGCCAGCAGGCCCGCGACAGGCAACACCGGGGAGCTGTTTTTT
j_call: TRBJ1-5; clone_size: few; cdr3_length: 19; d_call: TRBD1; v_call: TRBV7-2; cdr3_aa: CASSLAVTGRSISNQPQHF; cdr3_nt: TGTGCCAGCAGCTTAGCTGTGACAGGGAGATCAATTAGCAATCAGCCCCAGCATTTT
j_call: TRBJ2-1; clone_size: -; cdr3_length: 13; d_call: -; v_call: TRBV19; cdr3_aa: CASSPASGHEQFF; cdr3_nt: TGTGCCAGTAGTCCCGCTAGTGGCCATGAGCAGTTCTTC
j_call: TRBJ2-7; clone_size: -; cdr3_length: 13; d_call: -; v_call: TRBV5-4; cdr3_aa: CASSLQESYEQYF; cdr3_nt: TGTGCCAGCAGCTTACAGGAGTCCTACGAGCAGTACTTC
j_call: TRBJ1-1; clone_size: -; cdr3_length: 17; d_call: -; v_call: TRBV30; cdr3_aa: CAWSGSRSGRWGTEAFF; cdr3_nt: TGTGCCTGGAGTGGATCGAGGAGCGGGAGGTGGGGCACTGAAGCTTTCTTT
j_call: TRBJ1-1; clone_size: -; cdr3_length: 12; d_call: TRBD1; v_call: TRBV30; cdr3_aa: CAWSGTGGRAFF; cdr3_nt: TGTGCCTGGTCCGGGACAGGGGGTCGCGCTTTCTTT
j_call: TRBJ2-1; clone_size: -; cdr3_length: 13; d_call: -; v_call: TRBV7-2; cdr3_aa: CASSLDPSGEQFF; cdr3_nt: TGTGCCAGCAGCTTAGACCCCTCCGGGGAACAGTTCTTC
j_call: TRBJ1-5; clone_size: -; cdr3_length: 12; d_call: -; v_call: TRBV19; cdr3_aa: CASSNEGVPQHF; cdr3_nt: TGTGCCAGTAGTAACGAGGGGGTGCCCCAGCATTTT
j_call: TRBJ1-2; clone_size: once; cdr3_length: 15; d_call: -; v_call: TRBV4-1; cdr3_aa: CASSHLHTENYGYTF; cdr3_nt: TGCGCCAGCAGCCATCTGCATACAGAGAACTATGGCTACACCTTC
j_call: TRBJ2-1; clone_size: -; cdr3_length: 13; d_call: -; v_call: TRBV10-3; cdr3_aa: CAIGAGEASEQFF; cdr3_nt: TGTGCCATCGGGGCAGGGGAAGCAAGTGAGCAGTTCTTC
j_call: TRBJ2-1; clone_size: few; cdr3_length: 15; d_call: -; v_call: TRBV14; cdr3_aa: CASSLLGVSYNEQFF; cdr3_nt: TGTGCCAGCAGCCTCCTCGGGGTCTCCTACAATGAGCAGTTCTTC
j_call: TRBJ2-6; clone_size: -; cdr3_length: 18; d_call: TRBD2; v_call: TRBV11-3; cdr3_aa: CASSFGGALSSGANVLTF; cdr3_nt: TGTGCCAGCAGCTTCGGGGGGGCTCTCTCTTCTGGGGCCAACGTCCTGACTTTC